Below, 5 T cell receptor beta chains from the same sample are listed, as sequenced in a study of shared clonotypes between healthy human individuals. The protocol was immunoSEQ multiplex PCR, while the TCRdb copy is restricted to in-frame clones and leaves out a portion. In the table there are approximately 530,000 clones, 96% of which are singletons. The sequenced material came from naive CD4+ T cells sorted from blood. Subset given: CD45RA+ positively selected. These receptor sequences come from a woman aged 25 to 39 in good health.

This chain uses TRBV7-3 with TRBJ2-2; maybe TRBD2 (5 bases). The V and J ends lost 2 bases and 0 bases respectively, with 7 bases between them. CDR3 length: 15 residues. Germline assignment: CDR1 SGHTA and CDR2 FQGTGA. As DNA, the CDR3 is TGTGCCAGCAGCTTACCGGGGACGAACACCGGGGAGCTGTTTTTT. Translated, it gives CASSLPGTNTGELFF.

The chain employs TRBV27 and TRBJ2-7; either TRBD1 or TRBD2 may fit D (5 bases each). V dropped 5 bases and J dropped 1 base, with 15 bases sitting between them. CDR3 length: 15 amino acids. The germline V gene encodes CDR1 MNHEY and CDR2 SMNVEV (reference sequence). CDR3 region: CASSRRVGVSYEQYF. CDR3 nucleotide sequence: TGTGCCAGCAGTCGACGAGTGGGGGTATCCTACGAGCAGTACTTC.

J is TRBJ2-7 and V is TRBV28, with 9 bases identical to TRBD2. Germline V gives CDR1 MDHEN, CDR2 SYDVKM. The CDR3 runs to 15 residues. The ends lost 3 bases at V and 2 bases at J; junction bases unmatched: 5. CDR3 in amino acids: CASSFVREGPYEQYF. The CDR3 nucleotides read TGTGCCAGCAGTTTTGTGCGGGAGGGACCCTACGAGCAGTACTTC.

The J gene is TRBJ2-5, the V gene TRBV18; no clear D gene. The V end was cut by 4 bases, the J end by 1 base, with 13 bases between. Germline V gene data show CDR1 as KGHSH and CDR2 as LQKENI. There are 15 residues in the CDR3. Here the CDR3 reads CASSREPGLQETQYF. The CDR3 nucleotides read TGTGCCAGCTCACGGGAACCGGGCCTCCAAGAGACCCAGTACTTC.

The V call is TRBV30, the J call TRBJ2-7; D gene unclear. Trimming cost V 7 bases and J 0 bases, with 16 bases left between them. Germline V gene data show CDR1 as GTSNPN and CDR2 as SVGIG (reference sequence). CDR3 length: 14 amino acids. CDR3 in amino acids: CASSSWSNSYEQYF. CDR3 DNA sequence: TGTGCCTCTTCTTCCTGGAGTAACTCCTACGAGCAGTACTTC. The whole variable domain, remainder taken from reference TRBV30 and TRBJ2-7, is SQTIHQWPATLVQPVGSPLSLECTVEGTSNPNLYWYRQAAGRGLQLLFYSVGIGQISSEVPQNLSASRPQDRQFILSSKKLLLSDSGFYLCASSSWSNSYEQYFGPGTRLTVT.